This passage covers 4 T cell receptor beta chains from one sample sequenced in a study of regulatory T cells in long-lasting Graves disease. Library construction for TCR beta used iRepertoire HTBI primers and Arm-PCR of CDR3 regions. TCRdb redid the calling of the multiplex PCR reads with MiXCR, one entry per CDR3 protein. The table shows 350,000 to 450,000 distinct CDR3 sequences, with approximately 16% occurring only once. Time point given: newly diagnosed GD, antithyroid drugs for less than 3 months. Researchers made the TCR library from RNA that was extracted from PBMCs. The same specimen was also included in a second study, on T cells in Graves' hyperthyroidism and ophthalmopathy.

Material: peripheral blood mononuclear cells (PBMCs), obtained at new diagnosis, from a patient treated with antithyroid drugs. All receptors derive from a woman in her thirties or forties with Graves disease.

The table lists this clonotype with a few counts. The genes are TRBV6-1 and TRBJ1-1; D ambiguous. This CDR3 spans 13 amino acids. Germline CDR1 reads MNHNS; CDR2 reads SASEGT. The germline V and J ends were trimmed by 4 bases and 4 bases, with 10 bases remaining between them. The CDR3 coding sequence is TGTGCCAGCAGTGGAGCAGGTGGCACTGAAGCTTTCTTT. Translation: CASSGAGGTEAFF.

The rearrangement joins TRBV19 to TRBJ1-4; D unresolved. V gave up 7 bases and J gave up 4 bases, with 10 bases separating them. The CDR3 is 13 amino acids. The germline V gene encodes CDR1 LNHDA and CDR2 SQIVND (reference sequence). This CDR3 reads CASTWSFNEKLFF. In DNA form, the CDR3 reads TGTGCCAGTACTTGGAGTTTTAATGAAAAACTGTTTTTT. Complete variable domain (other parts from reference TRBV19 and TRBJ1-4): DGGITQSPKYLFRKEGQNVTLSCEQNLNHDAMYWYRQDPGQGLRLIYYSQIVNDFQKGDIAEGYSVSREKKESFPLTVTSAQKNPTAFYLCASTWSFNEKLFFGSGTQLSVL.

This clonotype showed up many times. V and J are TRBV18 and TRBJ2-3; maybe TRBD2 (5 bases). This CDR3 has 15 amino acids. Germline V lookup: CDR1 KGHSH, CDR2 LQKENI. The germline V and J ends were trimmed by 1 base and 2 bases, with 10 bases remaining between them. CDR3 bases: TGTGCCAGCTCACCACGTCCTAGCCTCACAGATACGCAGTATTTT. It translates to CASSPRPSLTDTQYF.

This clonotype has more than one count but fewer than ten. This sequence joins TRBV20-1 and TRBJ2-3; D is unclear. The CDR3 is made up of 15 amino acids. Trimming left V 1 base short and J 2 bases short, with 13 bases between. The V gene's germline CDR1 is DFQATT and CDR2 SNEGSKA (reference sequence). The CDR3 DNA sequence: TGCAGTGCTAGAGCCCTGGAGCAGTACACAGATACGCAGTATTTT. It codes for CSARALEQYTDTQYF.